This T cell receptor beta chain emerged from a study of tumor and adjacent non-tumor tissue in lung cancer. Study-wide background: Patients comprised eleven to twelve adenocarcinoma, 2 squamous cell carcinoma and 1 small cell lung cancer. Stage I to III disease affected 10 men and 5 women aged about 30 to 76.

A modified ARM-PCR protocol with three rounds of nested PCR amplified TCRbeta. TCRdb called the multiplex PCR reads again in MiXCR, with one record for every CDR3 protein. The table includes 90,000 to 130,000 distinct CDR3 sequences, 84% detected once. With respect to this clonotype: What it binds is unknown.

Study conclusions and caveats: Tumor TCR diversity, when higher, was linked to shorter survival.

The V gene's germline CDR1 is MGHRA and CDR2 YSYEKL. CDR3 size: 17 residues. V was cut by 0 bases and J by 6 bases, with 18 bases left in between. The template was RNA from unsorted bulk tissue. Between August and November 2014, newly diagnosed, chemotherapy-naive lung cancer patients underwent thoracic surgery in China. Source material: lung tumor tissue. The chain has TRBV4-1 and TRBJ2-4; D tentatively fits TRBD1 or TRBD2 (5 bases each). The source is a man in his sixties or seventies with non-small cell lung cancer. The CDR3 region has the DNA TGCGCCAGCAGCCAAGAGGCACATGGGGGTGAAGGAAACATTCAGTACTTC. Translated, it gives CASSQEAHGGEGNIQYF.